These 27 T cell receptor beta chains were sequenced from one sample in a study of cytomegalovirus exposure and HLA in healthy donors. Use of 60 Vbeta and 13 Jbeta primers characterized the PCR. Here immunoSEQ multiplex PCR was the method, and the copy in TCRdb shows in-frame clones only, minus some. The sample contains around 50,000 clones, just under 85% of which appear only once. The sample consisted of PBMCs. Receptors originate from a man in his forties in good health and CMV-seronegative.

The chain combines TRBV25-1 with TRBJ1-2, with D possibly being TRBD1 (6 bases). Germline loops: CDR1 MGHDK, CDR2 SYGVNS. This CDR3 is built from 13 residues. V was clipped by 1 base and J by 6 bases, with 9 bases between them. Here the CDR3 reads CASSESGQNGYTF. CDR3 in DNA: TGTGCCAGCAGTGAATCGGGACAAAATGGCTACACCTTC.

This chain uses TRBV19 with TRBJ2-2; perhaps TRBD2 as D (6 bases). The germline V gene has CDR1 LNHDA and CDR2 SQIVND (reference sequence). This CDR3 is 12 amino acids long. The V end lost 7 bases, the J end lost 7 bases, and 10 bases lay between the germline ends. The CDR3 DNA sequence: TGTGCCAGTACTAAGGGAGGCGGGGAGCTGTTTTTT. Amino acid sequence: CASTKGGGELFF.

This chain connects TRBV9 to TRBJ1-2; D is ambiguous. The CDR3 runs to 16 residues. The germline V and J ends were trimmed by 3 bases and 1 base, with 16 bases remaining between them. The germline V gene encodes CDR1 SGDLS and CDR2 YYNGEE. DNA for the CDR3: TGTGCCAGCAGCGCCGGAGTTTATGAGATTAACTATGGCTACACCTTC. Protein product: CASSAGVYEINYGYTF.

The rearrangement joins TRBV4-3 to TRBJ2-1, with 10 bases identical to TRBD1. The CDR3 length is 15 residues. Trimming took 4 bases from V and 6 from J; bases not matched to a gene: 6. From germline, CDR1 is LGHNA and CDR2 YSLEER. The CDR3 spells CASSPRDRGLNEQFF. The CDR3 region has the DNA TGCGCCAGCAGCCCCCGGGACAGGGGACTCAATGAGCAGTTCTTC.

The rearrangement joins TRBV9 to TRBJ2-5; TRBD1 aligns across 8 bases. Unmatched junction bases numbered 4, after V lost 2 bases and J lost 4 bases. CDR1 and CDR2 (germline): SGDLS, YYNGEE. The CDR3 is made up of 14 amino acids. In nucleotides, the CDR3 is TGTGCCAGCAGCGTGGCAGGGGGCGTAGAGACCCAGTACTTC. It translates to CASSVAGGVETQYF.

In nucleotides, the CDR3 is TGTGCCAGCAGCCCCATTCGGACAGGGGGTGAAGGCTACACCTTC. This encodes CASSPIRTGGEGYTF. This chain connects TRBV6-5 to TRBJ1-2; 10 nucleotides match TRBD1. V lost 6 bases and J lost 8; bases outside the gene matches: 12. The germline CDR1 and CDR2 sequences are MNHEY and SVGAGI. CDR3 size: 15 residues.

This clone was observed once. In DNA, the CDR3 is TGCGCCAGCAGCCAAGAGTCCCAGCGAGGGTCTGAAGCTTTCTTT. As protein: CASSQESQRGSEAFF. The chain uses TRBV4-3 and TRBJ1-1; D is ambiguous. The CDR3 is 15 amino acids. Looked up from germline, CDR1 is LGHNA and CDR2 is YSLEER. V was cut by 0 bases and J by 6 bases, with 14 bases left in between.

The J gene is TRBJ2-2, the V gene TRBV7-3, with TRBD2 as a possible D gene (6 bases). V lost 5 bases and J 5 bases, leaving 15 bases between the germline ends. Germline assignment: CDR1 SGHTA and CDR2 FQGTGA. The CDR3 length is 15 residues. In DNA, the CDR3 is TGTGCCAGCAGCCCCACCCCCGGGGGAACCGGGGAGCTGTTTTTT. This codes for CASSPTPGGTGELFF.

The CDR3 nucleotides are TGTGCCAGCTCAACTAGGACAGGGGGAACCGGGGAGCTGTTTTTT. Encoded protein: CASSTRTGGTGELFF. The chain joins TRBV18 to TRBJ2-2; TRBD1 agrees at 10 bases. J was trimmed by 5 bases and V by 5 bases; bases with no gene match: 5. The CDR3 has 15 amino acids. Germline V gene sequence: CDR1 KGHSH, CDR2 LQKENI.

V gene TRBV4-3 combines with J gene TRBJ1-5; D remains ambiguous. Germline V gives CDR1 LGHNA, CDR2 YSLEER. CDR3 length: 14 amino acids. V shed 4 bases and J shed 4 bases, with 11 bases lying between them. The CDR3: CASSPAQTNQPQHF. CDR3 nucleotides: TGCGCCAGCAGCCCGGCCCAGACTAATCAGCCCCAGCATTTT.

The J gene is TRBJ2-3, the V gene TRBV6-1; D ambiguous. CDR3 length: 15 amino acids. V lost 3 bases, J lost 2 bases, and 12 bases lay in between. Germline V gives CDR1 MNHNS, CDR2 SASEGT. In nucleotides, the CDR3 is TGTGCCAGCAGTGAGTCAGAACTATACACAGATACGCAGTATTTT. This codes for CASSESELYTDTQYF.

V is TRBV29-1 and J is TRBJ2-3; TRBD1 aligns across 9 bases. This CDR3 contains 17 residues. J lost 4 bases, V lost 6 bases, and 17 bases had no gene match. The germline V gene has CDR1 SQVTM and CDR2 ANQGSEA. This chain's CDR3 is CSVGQGFGGPTPDTQYF. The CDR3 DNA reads TGCAGCGTGGGACAGGGTTTTGGGGGACCGACTCCAGATACGCAGTATTTT.

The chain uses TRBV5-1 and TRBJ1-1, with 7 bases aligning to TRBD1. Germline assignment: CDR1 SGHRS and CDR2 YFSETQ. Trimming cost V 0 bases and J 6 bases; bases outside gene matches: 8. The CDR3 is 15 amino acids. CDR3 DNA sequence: TGCGCCAGCAGCTTGGGTCGGACAGGCCGGGCTGAAGCTTTCTTT. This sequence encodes CASSLGRTGRAEAFF.

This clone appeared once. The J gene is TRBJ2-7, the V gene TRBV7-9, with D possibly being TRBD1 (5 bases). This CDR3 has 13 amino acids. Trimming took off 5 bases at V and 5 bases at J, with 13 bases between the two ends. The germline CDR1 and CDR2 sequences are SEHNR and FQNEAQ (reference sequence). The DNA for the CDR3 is TGTGCCAGCAGCCCAAAGGGGCCCCACGAGCAGTACTTC. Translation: CASSPKGPHEQYF.

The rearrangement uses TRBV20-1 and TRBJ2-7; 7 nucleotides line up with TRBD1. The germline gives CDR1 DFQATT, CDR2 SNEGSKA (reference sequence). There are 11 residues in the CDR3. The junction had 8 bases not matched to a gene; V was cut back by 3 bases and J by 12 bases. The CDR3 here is CSASQTGFTYV. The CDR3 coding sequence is TGCAGTGCTAGTCAGACAGGGTTTACGTACGTC.

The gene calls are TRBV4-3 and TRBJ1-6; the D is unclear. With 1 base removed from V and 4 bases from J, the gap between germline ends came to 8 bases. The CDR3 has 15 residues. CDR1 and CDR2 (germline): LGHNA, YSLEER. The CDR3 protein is CASSQASEYNSPLHF. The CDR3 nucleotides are TGCGCCAGCAGCCAAGCCAGCGAATATAATTCACCCCTCCACTTT.

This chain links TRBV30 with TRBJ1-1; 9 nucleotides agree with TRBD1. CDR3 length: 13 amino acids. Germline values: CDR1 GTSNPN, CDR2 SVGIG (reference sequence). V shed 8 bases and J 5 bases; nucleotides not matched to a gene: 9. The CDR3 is CAGQGTQETEAFF. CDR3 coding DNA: TGTGCCGGACAGGGGACCCAAGAGACTGAAGCTTTCTTT. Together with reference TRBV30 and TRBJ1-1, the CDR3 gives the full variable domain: SQTIHQWPATLVQPVGSPLSLECTVEGTSNPNLYWYRQAAGRGLQLLFYSVGIGQISSEVPQNLSASRPQDRQFILSSKKLLLSDSGFYLCAGQGTQETEAFFGQGTRLTVV.

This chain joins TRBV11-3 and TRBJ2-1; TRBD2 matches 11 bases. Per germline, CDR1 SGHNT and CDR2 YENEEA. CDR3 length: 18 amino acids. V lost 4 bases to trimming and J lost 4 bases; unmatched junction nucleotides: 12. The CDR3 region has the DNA TGTGCCAGCAGCTCACCCTTAGCGGGGGGGAGGATATACAATGAGCAGTTCTTC. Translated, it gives CASSSPLAGGRIYNEQFF.

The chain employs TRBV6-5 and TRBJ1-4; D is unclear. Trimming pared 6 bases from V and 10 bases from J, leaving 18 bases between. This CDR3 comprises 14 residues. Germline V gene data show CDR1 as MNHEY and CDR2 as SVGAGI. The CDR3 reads CASSNNGLSSKLFF. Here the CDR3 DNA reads TGTGCCAGCAGCAACAATGGACTTTCATCAAAACTGTTTTTT.

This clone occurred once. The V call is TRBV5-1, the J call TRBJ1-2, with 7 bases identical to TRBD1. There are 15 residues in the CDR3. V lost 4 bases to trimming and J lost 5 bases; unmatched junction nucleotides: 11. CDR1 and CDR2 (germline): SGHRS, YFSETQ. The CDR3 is CASSQGAGRGYGYTF. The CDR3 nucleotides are TGCGCCAGCAGCCAGGGTGCGGGCAGGGGGTATGGCTACACCTTC. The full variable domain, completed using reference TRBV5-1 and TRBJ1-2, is KAGVTQTPRYLIKTRGQQVTLSCSPISGHRSVSWYQQTPGQGLQFLFEYFSETQRNKGNFPGRFSGRQFSNSRSEMNVSTLELGDSALYLCASSQGAGRGYGYTFGSGTRLTVV.

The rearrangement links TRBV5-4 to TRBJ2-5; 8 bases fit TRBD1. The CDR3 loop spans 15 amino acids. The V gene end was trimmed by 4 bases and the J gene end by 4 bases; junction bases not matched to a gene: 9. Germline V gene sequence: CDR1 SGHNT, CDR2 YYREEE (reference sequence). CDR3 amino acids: CASSPDRGRRETQYF. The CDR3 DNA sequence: TGTGCCAGCAGCCCCGACAGGGGAAGGAGAGAGACCCAGTACTTC.

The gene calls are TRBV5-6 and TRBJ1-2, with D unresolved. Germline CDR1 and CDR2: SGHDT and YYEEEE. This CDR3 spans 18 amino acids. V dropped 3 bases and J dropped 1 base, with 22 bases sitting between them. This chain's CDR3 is CASSSLRQPTKDNYGYTF. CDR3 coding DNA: TGTGCCAGCAGCTCCCTCCGACAACCAACGAAAGATAACTATGGCTACACCTTC. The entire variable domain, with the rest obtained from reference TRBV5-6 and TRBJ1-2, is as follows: DAGVTQSPTHLIKTRGQQVTLRCSPKSGHDTVSWYQQALGQGPQFIFQYYEEEERQRGNFPDRFSGHQFPNYSSELNVNALLLGDSALYLCASSSLRQPTKDNYGYTFGSGTRLTVV.

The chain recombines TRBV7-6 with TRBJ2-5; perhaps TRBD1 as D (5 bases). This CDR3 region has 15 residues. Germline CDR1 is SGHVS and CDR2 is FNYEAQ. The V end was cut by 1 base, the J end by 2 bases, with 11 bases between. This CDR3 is CASSLGSGQQETQYF. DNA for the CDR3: TGTGCCAGCAGCTTAGGGTCAGGACAACAAGAGACCCAGTACTTC.

The CDR3 DNA is TGCGCCAGCAGCCAAGATTTCGGCGGGGGGAAGGGAGCTTTCTTT. Translation gives CASSQDFGGGKGAFF. This chain joins TRBV4-3 and TRBJ1-1, with D possibly TRBD1 on 5 matching bases. In germline, CDR1 is LGHNA, CDR2 YSLEER. V lost 0 bases to trimming and J lost 10 bases, with 18 bases between them. This CDR3 has 15 amino acids.

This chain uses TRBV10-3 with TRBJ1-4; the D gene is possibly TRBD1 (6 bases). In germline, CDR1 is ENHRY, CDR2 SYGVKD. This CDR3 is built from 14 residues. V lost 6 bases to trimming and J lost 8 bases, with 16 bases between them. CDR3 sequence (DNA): TGTGCCATCAGCATATCAGGGGTAGGCGAAAAACTGTTTTTT. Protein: CAISISGVGEKLFF.

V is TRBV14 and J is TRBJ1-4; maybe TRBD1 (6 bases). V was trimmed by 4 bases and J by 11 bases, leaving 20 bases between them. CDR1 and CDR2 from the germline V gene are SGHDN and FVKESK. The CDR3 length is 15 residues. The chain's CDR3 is CASSRQQGPSRKLFF. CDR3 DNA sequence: TGTGCCAGCAGCCGCCAACAGGGTCCCAGTCGGAAACTGTTTTTT.

CDR3 protein: CASSLNSGNSPLHF. The CDR3 bases are TGTGCCAGCAGTTTAAATTCAGGGAATTCACCCCTCCACTTT. This chain links TRBV11-2 with TRBJ1-6, with D maybe TRBD1 (5 bases). V dropped 6 bases and J dropped 7 bases, with 13 bases sitting between them. Per germline, CDR1 SGHAT and CDR2 FQNNGV. The CDR3 runs 14 residues.